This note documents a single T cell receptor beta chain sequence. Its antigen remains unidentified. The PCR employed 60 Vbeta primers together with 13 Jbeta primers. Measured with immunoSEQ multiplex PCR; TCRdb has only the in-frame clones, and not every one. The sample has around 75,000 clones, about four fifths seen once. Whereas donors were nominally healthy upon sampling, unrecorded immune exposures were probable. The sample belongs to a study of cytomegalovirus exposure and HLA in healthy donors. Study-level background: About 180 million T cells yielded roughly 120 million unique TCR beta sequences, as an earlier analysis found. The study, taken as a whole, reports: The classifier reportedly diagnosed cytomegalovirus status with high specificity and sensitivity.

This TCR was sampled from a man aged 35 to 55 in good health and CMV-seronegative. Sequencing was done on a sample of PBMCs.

CDR3 coding DNA: TGCGCCAGCAGCTTTAGACAGGGAATCCACGAGCAGTACTTC. It codes for CASSFRQGIHEQYF. The chain employs TRBV5-1 and TRBJ2-5; 7 bases map to TRBD1. The DNA end favors TRBJ2-7, so the J call may be wrong. This CDR3 comprises 14 residues. Germline V lookup: CDR1 SGHRS, CDR2 YFSETQ.